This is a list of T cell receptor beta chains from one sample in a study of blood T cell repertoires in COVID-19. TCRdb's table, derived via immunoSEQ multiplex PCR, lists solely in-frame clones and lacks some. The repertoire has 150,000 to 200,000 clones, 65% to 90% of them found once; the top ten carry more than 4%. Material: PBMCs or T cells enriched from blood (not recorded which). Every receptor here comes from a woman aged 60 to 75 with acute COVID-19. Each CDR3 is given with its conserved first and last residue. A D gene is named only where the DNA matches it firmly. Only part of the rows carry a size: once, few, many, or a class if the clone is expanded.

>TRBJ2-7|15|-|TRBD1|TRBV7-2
TGTGCCAGCAGCTCGGACAGGGAGGTGCTCTACGAGCAGTACTTC
CASSSDREVLYEQYF
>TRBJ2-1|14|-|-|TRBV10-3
TGTGCCATCTCGGGTGCGGCAGACTACAATGAGCAGTTCTTC
CAISGAADYNEQFF
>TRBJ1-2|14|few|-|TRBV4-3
TGCGCCAGCAGCCAAGTTCCAGTTAACTATGGCTACACCTTC
CASSQVPVNYGYTF
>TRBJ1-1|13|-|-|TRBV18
TGTGCCAGCTCACCCCAGGAGGACACTGAAGCTTTCTTT
CASSPQEDTEAFF
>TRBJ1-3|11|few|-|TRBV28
TGTGCCGGGCAGTATGGAAACACCATATATTTT
CAGQYGNTIYF
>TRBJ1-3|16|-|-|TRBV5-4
TGTGCCAGCAGCTTGCCCGGGATCCGAACCGGAAACACCATATATTTT
CASSLPGIRTGNTIYF
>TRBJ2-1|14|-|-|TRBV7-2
TGTGCCAGGGCCCCGGGACAAGAATTCAATGAGCAGTTCTTC
CARAPGQEFNEQFF
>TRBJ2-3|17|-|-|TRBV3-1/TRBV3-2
TGTGCCAGCAGCCAAGATCTTACCAGGGGAGGCACAGATACGCAGTATTTT
CASSQDLTRGGTDTQYF
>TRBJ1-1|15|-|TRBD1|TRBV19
TGTGCCAGTAGTAGACAGGGGGCTGGGGACACTGAAGCTTTCTTT
CASSRQGAGDTEAFF
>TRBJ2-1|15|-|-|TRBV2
TGTGCCAGCAGAGCGATAACGGGGGCCTACAATGAGCAGTTCTTC
CASRAITGAYNEQFF
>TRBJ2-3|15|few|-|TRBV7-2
TGTGCCAGCAGTCCCCGGGGTAACGGGAAAGATACGCAGTATTTT
CASSPRGNGKDTQYF
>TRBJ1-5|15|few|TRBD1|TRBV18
TGTGCCAGCTCAGTGGGGACAGGGGGCTTCCAGCCCCAGCATTTT
CASSVGTGGFQPQHF
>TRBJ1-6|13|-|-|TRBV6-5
TGTGCCAGCAGTTACCGCAGGGTCTCACCCCTCCACTTT
CASSYRRVSPLHF
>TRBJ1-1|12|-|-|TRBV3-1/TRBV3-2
TGTGCCAGCAATCAGGGGACCACTGAAGCTTTCTTT
CASNQGTTEAFF
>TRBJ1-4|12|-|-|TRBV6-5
TGTGCCAGCGGGAGGGAAGATCGAAAACTGTTTTTT
CASGREDRKLFF
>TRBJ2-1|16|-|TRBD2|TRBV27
TGTGCCAGCAGTTTACGGGAGGGGACCCCGAACAATGAGCAGTTCTTC
CASSLREGTPNNEQFF
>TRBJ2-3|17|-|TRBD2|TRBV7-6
TGTGCCAGCAGCTTACTAGCGGGGGGCCCGGTCACAGATACGCAGTATTTT
CASSLLAGGPVTDTQYF
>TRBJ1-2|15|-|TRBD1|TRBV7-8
TGTGCCAGCAGCCCCCGGGGAAAGGGGGCTTATGGCTACACCTTC
CASSPRGKGAYGYTF
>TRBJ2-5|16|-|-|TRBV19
TGTGCCAGTAGTTTCGGGACTCTCCCGAGGGAAGAGACCCAGTACTTC
CASSFGTLPREETQYF
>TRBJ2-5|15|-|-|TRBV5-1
TGCGCCAGCAGCTCAGTAGGGGACAACCAAGAGACCCAGTACTTC
CASSSVGDNQETQYF
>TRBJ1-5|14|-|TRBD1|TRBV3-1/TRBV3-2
TGTGCCAGCAGCGACAGGGGAAGCAATCAGCCCCAGCATTTT
CASSDRGSNQPQHF
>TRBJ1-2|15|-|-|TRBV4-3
TGCGCCAGCAGCCAAGAGACCGCGTCAGGCTATGGCTACACCTTC
CASSQETASGYGYTF
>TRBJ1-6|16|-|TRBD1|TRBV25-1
TGTGCCAGCAGATACCAGGGGACAGGGAGCAATTCACCCCTCCACTTT
CASRYQGTGSNSPLHF
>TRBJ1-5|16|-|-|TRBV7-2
TGTGCCAGCAGCTTGCCCCGGGACAATAGCAATCAGCCCCAGCATTTT
CASSLPRDNSNQPQHF
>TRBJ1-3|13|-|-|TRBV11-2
TGTGCCAGCAGCTTAGATACAGGAAACACCATATATTTT
CASSLDTGNTIYF
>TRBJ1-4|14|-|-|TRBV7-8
TGTGCCAGCAGCGCCGGAATGCGAGGTGAAAAACTGTTTTTT
CASSAGMRGEKLFF